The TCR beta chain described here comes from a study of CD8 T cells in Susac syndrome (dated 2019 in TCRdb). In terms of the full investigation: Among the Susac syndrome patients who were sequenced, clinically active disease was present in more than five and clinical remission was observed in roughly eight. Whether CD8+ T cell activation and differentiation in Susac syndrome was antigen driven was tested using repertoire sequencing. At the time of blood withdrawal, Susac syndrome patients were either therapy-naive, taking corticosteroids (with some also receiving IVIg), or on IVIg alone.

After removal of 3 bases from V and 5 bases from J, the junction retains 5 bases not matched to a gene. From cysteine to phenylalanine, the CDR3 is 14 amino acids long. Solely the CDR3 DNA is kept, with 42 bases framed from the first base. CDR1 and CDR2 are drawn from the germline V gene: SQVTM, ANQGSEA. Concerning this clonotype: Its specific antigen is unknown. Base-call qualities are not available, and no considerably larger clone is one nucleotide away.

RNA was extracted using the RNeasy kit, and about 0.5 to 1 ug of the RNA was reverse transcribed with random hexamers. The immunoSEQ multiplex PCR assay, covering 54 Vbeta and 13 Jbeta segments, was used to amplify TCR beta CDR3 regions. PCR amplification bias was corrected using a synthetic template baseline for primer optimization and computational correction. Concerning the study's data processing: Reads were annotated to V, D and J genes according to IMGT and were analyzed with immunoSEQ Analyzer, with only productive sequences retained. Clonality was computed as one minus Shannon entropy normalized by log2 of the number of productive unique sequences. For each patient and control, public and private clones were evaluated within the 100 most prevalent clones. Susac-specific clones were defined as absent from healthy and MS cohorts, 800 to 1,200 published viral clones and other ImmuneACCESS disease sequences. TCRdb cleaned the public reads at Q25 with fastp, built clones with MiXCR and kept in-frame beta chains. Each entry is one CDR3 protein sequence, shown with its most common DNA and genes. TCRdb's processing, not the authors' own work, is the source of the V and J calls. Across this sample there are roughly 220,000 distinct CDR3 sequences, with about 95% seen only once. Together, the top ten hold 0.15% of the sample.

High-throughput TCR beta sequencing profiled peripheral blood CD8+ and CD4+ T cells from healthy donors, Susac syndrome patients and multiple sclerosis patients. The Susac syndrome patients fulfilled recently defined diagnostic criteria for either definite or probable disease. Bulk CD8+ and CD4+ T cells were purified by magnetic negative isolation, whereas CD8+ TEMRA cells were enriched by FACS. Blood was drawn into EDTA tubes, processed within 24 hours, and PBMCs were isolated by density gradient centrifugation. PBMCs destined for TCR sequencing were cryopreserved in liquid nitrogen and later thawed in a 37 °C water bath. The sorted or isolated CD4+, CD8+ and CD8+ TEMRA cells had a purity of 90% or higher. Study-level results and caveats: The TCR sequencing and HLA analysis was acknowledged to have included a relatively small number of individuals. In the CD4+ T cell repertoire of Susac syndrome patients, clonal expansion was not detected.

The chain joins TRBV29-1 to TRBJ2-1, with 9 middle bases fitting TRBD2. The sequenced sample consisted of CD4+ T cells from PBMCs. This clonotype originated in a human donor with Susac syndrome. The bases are TGCAGCGTTGACGTTAGCGGGGGACACAATGAGCAGTTCTTC. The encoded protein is CSVDVSGGHNEQFF.